Following are 10 T cell receptor beta chains from one sample sequenced in a study of post-analysis software for immune sequencing data. Overall study findings and caveats: In patients, about 5 TRBV segments were more frequent than in controls, with TRBV5-6, TRBV5-1 and TRBV20-1 among them.

Their antigens are not known. Unique-molecular-identifier-tagged TCR beta cDNA libraries were used. Each CDR3 protein is one row after TCRdb ran MiXCR on the PCR reads. The sample includes some 890,000 distinct CDR3 sequences, about 50% seen only once; the top ten take approximately 4.4%. The specimen was blood. These receptors came from a girl aged 5-17 years with multiple sclerosis.

This clonotype was seen only a few times. The CDR3: CASSLAGGGSSYEQYF. DNA for the CDR3: TGTGCCAGCAGCTTGGCCGGGGGAGGAAGCTCCTACGAGCAGTACTTC. J is TRBJ2-7 and V is TRBV5-4; D possibly corresponds to TRBD2 (6 bases). The CDR3 has 16 residues. Trimming shortened V by 0 bases and J by 0 bases, and 13 bases separated the two germline ends. Germline CDR1 and CDR2: SGHNT and YYREEE (reference sequence).

This chain uses TRBV3-1 with TRBJ2-3; TRBD2 aligns across 11 bases. The CDR3 is 17 residues long. The germline CDR1 and CDR2 sequences are LGHDT and YNNKEL (reference sequence). Trimming removed 3 bases from V and 3 bases from J; junction bases left unmatched: 8. The CDR3 DNA is TGTGCCAGCAGCCAGCTTACGACTAGCGGGAAAACAGATACGCAGTATTTT. Residues: CASSQLTTSGKTDTQYF.

This clonotype was detected only a few times. The V gene is TRBV5-1, the J gene TRBJ2-7; 8 positions agree with TRBD1. TRBJ2-5 matches the DNA end more closely, so the J call is doubtful. The CDR3 has 15 residues. Germline CDR1 is SGHRS and CDR2 is YFSETQ. In nucleotides, the CDR3 is TGCGCCAGCAGCTTGGCGCAGGGGGCAAGGGAGACCCAGTACTTC. It specifies CASSLAQGARETQYF.

The chain employs TRBV28 and TRBJ2-7; TRBD1 might be the D (6 bases). Germline values: CDR1 MDHEN, CDR2 SYDVKM. The CDR3 length is 11 residues. The CDR3 DNA follows: TGTGGGACAGACGACTCCTACGAGCAGTACTTC. Translation gives CGTDDSYEQYF.

This clonotype has only a few counts. V gene TRBV3-1 combines with J gene TRBJ2-1; 10 bases are a match to TRBD2. The CDR3 loop spans 16 amino acids. Losses at the gene ends were 4 bases for V and 9 bases for J; bases not matched to a gene: 12. In germline, CDR1 is LGHDT, CDR2 YNNKEL (reference sequence). The CDR3 DNA reads as TGTGCCAGCAGCCTCAGGTCACTAGCGGGAACCCCTGAGCAGTTCTTC. This encodes CASSLRSLAGTPEQFF.

Remarks on this clonotype: A read error may account for a junction end that differs from germline. This chain joins TRBV11-2 and TRBJ2-1; no firm D call. The CDR3 spans 15 residues. CDR1 and CDR2 from the germline V gene are SGHAT and FQNNGV. CDR3 sequence: CAGSLEVVTHNEQFF. The CDR3 DNA follows: TGTGCCGGCAGCTTAGAAGTAGTAACGCACAATGAGCAGTTCTTC.

This chain connects TRBV10-2 to TRBJ2-3; 9 nucleotides align to TRBD2. The CDR3 runs to 15 residues. J gave up 2 bases and V 6 bases, and 6 bases lay outside the gene matches. The germline V gene has CDR1 WSHSY and CDR2 SAAADI. CDR3 coding DNA: TGCGCCAGCAGGGTAGCGGGAGTTCTCACAGATACGCAGTATTTT. Translated: CASRVAGVLTDTQYF.

The CDR3 DNA sequence: TGTGCCAGCAGTTCATACCTCCGGGCGCTCGATCAGCCCCAGCATTTT. Translated: CASSSYLRALDQPQHF. The chain employs TRBV12-3 or TRBV12-4 and TRBJ1-5; D gene ambiguous. Trimming removed 4 bases at V and 5 bases at J, with 18 bases between. There are 16 residues in the CDR3.

This clonotype came up a few times. The gene calls are TRBV27 and TRBJ1-5; no reliable D call. Looked up from germline, CDR1 is MNHEY and CDR2 is SMNVEV (reference sequence). The V end was cut by 4 bases, the J end by 3 bases, with 16 bases between. The CDR3 runs to 16 residues. The CDR3 region is CASSSRGAHVNQPQHF. CDR3 coding DNA: TGTGCCAGCAGTTCCCGGGGAGCCCATGTCAATCAGCCCCAGCATTTT.

This chain connects TRBV20-1 to TRBJ2-1; D unresolved. The CDR3 spans 11 residues. The germline V gene has CDR1 DFQATT and CDR2 SNEGSKA (reference sequence). The ends were cut back, 3 bases at V and 6 bases at J, with 6 bases in the middle. The CDR3: CSARASNEQFF. The CDR3 DNA is TGCAGTGCTAGGGCTAGCAATGAGCAGTTCTTC.